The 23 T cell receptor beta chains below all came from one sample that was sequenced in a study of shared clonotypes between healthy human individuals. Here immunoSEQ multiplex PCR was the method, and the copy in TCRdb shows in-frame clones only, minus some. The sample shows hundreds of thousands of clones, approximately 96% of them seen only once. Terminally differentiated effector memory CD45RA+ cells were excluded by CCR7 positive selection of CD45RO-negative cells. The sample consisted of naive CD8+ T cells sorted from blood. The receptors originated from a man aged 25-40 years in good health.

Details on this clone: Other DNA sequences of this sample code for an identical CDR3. As DNA, the CDR3 is TGTGCCAGCAGTAGCAGAGCGGGAGACTACAATGAGCAGTTCTTC. It translates to CASSSRAGDYNEQFF. The chain uses TRBV7-9 and TRBJ2-1; TRBD2 matches 8 bases. From germline, CDR1 is SEHNR and CDR2 FQNEAQ (reference sequence). CDR3 length: 15 residues. V dropped 6 bases and J dropped 3; count of bases not matched to a gene: 7. The full variable domain, its missing parts supplied by reference TRBV7-9 and TRBJ2-1, is DTGVSQNPRHKITKRGQNVTFRCDPISEHNRLYWYRQTLGQGPEFLTYFQNEAQLEKSRLLSDRFSAERPKGSFSTLEIQRTEQGDSAMYLCASSSRAGDYNEQFFGPGTRLTVL.

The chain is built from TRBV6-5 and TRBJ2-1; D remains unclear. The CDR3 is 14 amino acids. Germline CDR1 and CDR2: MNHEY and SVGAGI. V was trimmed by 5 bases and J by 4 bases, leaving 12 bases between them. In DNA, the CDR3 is TGTGCCAGCAGTGACCCCGGCAGTTACAATGAGCAGTTCTTC. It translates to CASSDPGSYNEQFF.

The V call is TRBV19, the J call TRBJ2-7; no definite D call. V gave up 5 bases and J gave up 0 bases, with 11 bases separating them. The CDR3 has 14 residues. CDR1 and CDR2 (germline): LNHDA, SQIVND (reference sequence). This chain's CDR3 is CASSFGAISYEQYF. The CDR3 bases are TGTGCCAGTAGTTTCGGCGCGATCTCCTACGAGCAGTACTTC.

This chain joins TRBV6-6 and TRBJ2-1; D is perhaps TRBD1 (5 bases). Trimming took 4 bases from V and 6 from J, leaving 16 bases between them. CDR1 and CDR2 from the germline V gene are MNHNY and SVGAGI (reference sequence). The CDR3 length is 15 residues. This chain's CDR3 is CASSLPSTATNEQFF. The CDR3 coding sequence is TGTGCCAGCAGTTTACCCTCGACAGCTACCAATGAGCAGTTCTTC.

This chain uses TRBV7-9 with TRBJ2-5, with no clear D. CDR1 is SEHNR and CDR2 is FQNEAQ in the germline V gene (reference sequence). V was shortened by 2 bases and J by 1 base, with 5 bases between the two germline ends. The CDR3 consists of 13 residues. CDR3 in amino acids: CASSLNSQETQYF. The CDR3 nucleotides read TGTGCCAGCAGCTTAAATAGCCAAGAGACCCAGTACTTC. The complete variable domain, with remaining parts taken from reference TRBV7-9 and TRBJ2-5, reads DTGVSQNPRHKITKRGQNVTFRCDPISEHNRLYWYRQTLGQGPEFLTYFQNEAQLEKSRLLSDRFSAERPKGSFSTLEIQRTEQGDSAMYLCASSLNSQETQYFGPGTRLLVL.

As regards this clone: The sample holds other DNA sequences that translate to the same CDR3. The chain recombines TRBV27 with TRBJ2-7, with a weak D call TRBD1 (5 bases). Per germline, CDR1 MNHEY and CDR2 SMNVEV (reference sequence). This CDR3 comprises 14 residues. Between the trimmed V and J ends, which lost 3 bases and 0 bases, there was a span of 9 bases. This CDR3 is CASSFSRASYEQYF. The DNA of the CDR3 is TGTGCCAGCAGTTTTTCCAGGGCCTCCTACGAGCAGTACTTC.

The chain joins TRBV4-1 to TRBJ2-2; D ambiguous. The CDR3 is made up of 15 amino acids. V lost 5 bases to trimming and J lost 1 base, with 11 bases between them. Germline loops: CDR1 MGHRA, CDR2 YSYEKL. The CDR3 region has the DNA TGCGCCAGCAGCTCTTTTCAGGAGAACACCGGGGAGCTGTTTTTT. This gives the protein CASSSFQENTGELFF.

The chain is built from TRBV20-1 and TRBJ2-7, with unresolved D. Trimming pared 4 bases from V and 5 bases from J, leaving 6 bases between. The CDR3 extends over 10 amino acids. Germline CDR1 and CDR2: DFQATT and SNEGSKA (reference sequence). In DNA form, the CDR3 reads TGCAGTGCTACAATAAACGAGCAGTACTTC. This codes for CSATINEQYF.

CDR3 DNA: TGTGCCAGCAGCTTCCTGACTAGCGGGAGAGGTCACGGGGAGCTGTTTTTT. Translation gives CASSFLTSGRGHGELFF. This chain connects TRBV7-9 to TRBJ2-2, with TRBD2 matching 12 bases. V trimming: 3 bases; J trimming: 7 bases; junction bases outside the gene matches: 9. There are 17 residues in the CDR3. Germline assignment: CDR1 SEHNR and CDR2 FQNEAQ (reference sequence).

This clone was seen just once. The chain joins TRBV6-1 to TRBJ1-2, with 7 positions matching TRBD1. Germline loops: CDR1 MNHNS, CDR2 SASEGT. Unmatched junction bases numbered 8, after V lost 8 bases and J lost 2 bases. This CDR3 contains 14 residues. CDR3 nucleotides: TGTGCCAGCTTGGACAGGCGAAACAACTATGGCTACACCTTC. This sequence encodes CASLDRRNNYGYTF.

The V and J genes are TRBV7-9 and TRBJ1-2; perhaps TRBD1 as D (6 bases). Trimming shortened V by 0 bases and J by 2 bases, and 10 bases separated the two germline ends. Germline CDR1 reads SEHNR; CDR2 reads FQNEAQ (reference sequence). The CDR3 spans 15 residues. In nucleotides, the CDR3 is TGTGCCAGCAGCTTAGCGAGTGGACAGAACTATGGCTACACCTTC. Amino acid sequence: CASSLASGQNYGYTF.

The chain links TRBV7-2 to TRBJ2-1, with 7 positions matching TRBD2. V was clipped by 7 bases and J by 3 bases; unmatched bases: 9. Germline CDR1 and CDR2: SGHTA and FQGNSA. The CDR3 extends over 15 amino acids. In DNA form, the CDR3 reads TGTGCCAGCACATTCAACGGGAGGAGCTACAATGAGCAGTTCTTC. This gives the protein CASTFNGRSYNEQFF.

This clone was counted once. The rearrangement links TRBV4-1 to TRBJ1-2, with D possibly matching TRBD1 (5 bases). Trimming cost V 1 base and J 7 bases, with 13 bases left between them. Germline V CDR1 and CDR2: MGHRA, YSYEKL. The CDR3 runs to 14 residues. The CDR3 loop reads CASSQVRQSLGYTF. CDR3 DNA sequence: TGCGCCAGCAGCCAAGTCCGACAGTCACTTGGCTACACCTTC.

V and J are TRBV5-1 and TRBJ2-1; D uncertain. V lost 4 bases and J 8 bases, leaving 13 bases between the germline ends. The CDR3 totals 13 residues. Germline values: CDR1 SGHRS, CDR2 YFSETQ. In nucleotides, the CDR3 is TGCGCCAGCAGCCCCCGTGGGGTGTATGAGCAGTTCTTC. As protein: CASSPRGVYEQFF.

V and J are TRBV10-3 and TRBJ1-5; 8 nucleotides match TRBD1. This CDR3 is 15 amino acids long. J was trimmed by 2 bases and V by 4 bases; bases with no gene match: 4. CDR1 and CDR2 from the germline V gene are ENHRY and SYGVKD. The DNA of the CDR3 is TGTGCCATCAGTGTTTCAGGGGGCGGCAATCAGCCCCAGCATTTT. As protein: CAISVSGGGNQPQHF.

CDR3 sequence reads: CASSLSLSRELFF. For the CDR3, the DNA is TGTGCCAGCAGCTTGTCGTTGTCCCGGGAGCTGTTTTTT. The chain links TRBV7-9 to TRBJ2-2, with D unresolved. V was cut by 3 bases and J by 9 bases, with 11 bases left in between. CDR1 and CDR2 (germline): SEHNR, FQNEAQ (reference sequence). The CDR3 covers 13 residues.

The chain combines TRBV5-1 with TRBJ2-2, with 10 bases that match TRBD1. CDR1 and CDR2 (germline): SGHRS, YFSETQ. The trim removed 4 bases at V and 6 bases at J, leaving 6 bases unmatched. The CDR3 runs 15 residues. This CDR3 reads CASSTGTGAAGELFF. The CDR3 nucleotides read TGCGCCAGCAGCACCGGGACAGGGGCCGCCGGGGAGCTGTTTTTT.

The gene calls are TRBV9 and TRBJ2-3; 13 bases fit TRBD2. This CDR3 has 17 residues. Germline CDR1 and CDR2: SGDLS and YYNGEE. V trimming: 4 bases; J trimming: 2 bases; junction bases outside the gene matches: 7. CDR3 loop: CASSLFGLAGVTDTQYF. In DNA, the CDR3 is TGTGCCAGCAGCCTATTCGGACTAGCGGGGGTCACAGATACGCAGTATTTT.

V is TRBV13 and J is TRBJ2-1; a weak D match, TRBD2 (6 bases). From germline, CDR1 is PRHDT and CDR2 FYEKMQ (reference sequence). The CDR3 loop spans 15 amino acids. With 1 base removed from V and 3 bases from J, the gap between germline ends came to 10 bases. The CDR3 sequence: CASSLAGANYNEQFF. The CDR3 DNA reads TGTGCCAGCAGCTTAGCGGGAGCTAACTACAATGAGCAGTTCTTC.

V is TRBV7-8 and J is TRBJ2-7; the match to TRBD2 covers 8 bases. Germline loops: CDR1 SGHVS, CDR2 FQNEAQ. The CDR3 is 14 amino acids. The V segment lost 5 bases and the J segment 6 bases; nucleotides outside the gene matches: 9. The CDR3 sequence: CASSLSGEGVEQYF. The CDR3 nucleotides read TGTGCCAGCAGCCTTAGCGGGGAGGGGGTCGAGCAGTACTTC.

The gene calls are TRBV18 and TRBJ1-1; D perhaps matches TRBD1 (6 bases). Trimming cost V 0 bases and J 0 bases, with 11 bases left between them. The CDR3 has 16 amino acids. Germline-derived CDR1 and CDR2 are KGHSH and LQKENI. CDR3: CASSPPAGDVNTEAFF. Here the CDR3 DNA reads TGTGCCAGCTCACCACCGGCAGGGGACGTGAACACTGAAGCTTTCTTT.

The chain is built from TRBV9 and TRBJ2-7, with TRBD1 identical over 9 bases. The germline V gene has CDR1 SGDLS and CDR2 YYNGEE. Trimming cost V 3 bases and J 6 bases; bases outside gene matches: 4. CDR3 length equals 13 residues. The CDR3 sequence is CASSAGQGTEQYF. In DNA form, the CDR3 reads TGTGCCAGCAGCGCCGGACAGGGGACCGAGCAGTACTTC.

The CDR3 spells CASSIDKSRSPAGVFEQYF. In DNA form, the CDR3 reads TGTGCCAGTAGTATAGACAAGTCTCGGTCCCCAGCGGGAGTTTTCGAGCAGTACTTC. The rearrangement joins TRBV19 to TRBJ2-7; 8 bases line up with TRBD2. The CDR3 extends over 19 amino acids. CDR1 and CDR2 from the germline V gene are LNHDA and SQIVND (reference sequence). J was trimmed by 6 bases and V by 0 bases; bases with no gene match: 19.